The clone carrying this TCR beta chain showed up many times. This entry is derived from a study of molecular identifiers for immune sequencing clone quantification. Naive CD8 T cells were sorted, and the gate applied was CD8+CD4-CCR7+CD45RA+. TCRdb recomputed calls from the PCR reads with MiXCR, one row per CDR3 protein. Among tens of thousands of distinct CDR3 sequences listed, around a sixth were seen once. In germline, CDR1 is LGHDT, CDR2 YNNKEL (reference sequence). The CDR3 spans 14 residues. V lost 4 bases to trimming and J lost 2 bases, with 9 bases between them. J is TRBJ2-4 and V is TRBV3-1; the D is unclear. The receptor comes from a human donor in good health. Some libraries in this study had Jurkat cell RNA spiked in. Source material: naive CD8+ T cells from blood, with Jurkat cell RNA spiked in. Specified subset: FACS-sorted CD8+CD4-CCR7+CD45RA+ naive T cells. CDR3 DNA sequence: TGTGCCAGCAGCCGGAGCTCCCCCAAAAACATTCAGTACTTC. Its protein is CASSRSSPKNIQYF.